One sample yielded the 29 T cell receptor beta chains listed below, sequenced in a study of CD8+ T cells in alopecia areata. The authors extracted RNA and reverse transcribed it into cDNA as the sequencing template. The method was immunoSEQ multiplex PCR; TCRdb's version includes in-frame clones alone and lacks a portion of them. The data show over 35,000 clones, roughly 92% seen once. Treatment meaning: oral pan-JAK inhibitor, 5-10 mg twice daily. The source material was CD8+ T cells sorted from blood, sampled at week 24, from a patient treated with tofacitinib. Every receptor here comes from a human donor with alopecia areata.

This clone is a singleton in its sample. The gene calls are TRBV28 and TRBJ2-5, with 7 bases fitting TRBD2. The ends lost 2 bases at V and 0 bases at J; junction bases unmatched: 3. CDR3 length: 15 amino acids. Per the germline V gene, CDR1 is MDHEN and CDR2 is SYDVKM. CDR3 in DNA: TGTGCCAGCAGTTTAAGACTAGCTGACCAAGAGACCCAGTACTTC. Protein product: CASSLRLADQETQYF.

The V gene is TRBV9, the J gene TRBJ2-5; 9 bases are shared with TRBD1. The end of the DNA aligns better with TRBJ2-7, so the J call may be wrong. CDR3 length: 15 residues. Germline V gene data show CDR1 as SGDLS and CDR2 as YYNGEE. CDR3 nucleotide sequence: TGTGCCAGCAGCCCCGTCCCGGGACAGGGCTACGAGCAGTACTTC. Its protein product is CASSPVPGQGYEQYF.

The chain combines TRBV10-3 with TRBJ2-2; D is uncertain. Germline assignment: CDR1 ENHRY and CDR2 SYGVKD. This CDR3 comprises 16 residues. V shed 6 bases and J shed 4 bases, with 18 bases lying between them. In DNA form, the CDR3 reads TGTGCCATCAGCCCAAGTCCTCGACAATCCACCGGGGAGCTGTTTTTT. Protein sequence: CAISPSPRQSTGELFF.

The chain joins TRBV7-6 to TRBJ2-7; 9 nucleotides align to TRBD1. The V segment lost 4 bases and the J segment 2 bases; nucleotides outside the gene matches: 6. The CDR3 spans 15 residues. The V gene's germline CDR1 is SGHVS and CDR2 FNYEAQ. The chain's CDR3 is CASSSPGQGPYEQYF. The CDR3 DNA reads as TGTGCCAGCAGCTCCCCGGGACAGGGCCCCTACGAGCAGTACTTC.

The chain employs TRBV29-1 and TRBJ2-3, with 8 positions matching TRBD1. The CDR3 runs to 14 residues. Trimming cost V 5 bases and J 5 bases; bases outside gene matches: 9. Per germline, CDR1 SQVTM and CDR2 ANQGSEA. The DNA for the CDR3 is TGCAGCGTTTGGGGACAGGAGGGAGAAGATACGCAGTATTTT. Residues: CSVWGQEGEDTQYF.

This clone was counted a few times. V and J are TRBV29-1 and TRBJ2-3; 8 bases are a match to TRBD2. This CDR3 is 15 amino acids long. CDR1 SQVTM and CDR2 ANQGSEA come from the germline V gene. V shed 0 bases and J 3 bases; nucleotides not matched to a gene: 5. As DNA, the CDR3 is TGCAGCGTTGAAGAGTCGGCTAGCGGGACAGATACGCAGTATTTT. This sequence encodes CSVEESASGTDTQYF.

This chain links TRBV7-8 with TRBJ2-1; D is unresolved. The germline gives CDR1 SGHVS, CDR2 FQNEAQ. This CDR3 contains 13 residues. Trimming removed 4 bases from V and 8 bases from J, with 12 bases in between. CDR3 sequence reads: CASSSKDVYEQFF. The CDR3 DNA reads TGTGCCAGCAGCTCAAAGGACGTCTATGAGCAGTTCTTC.

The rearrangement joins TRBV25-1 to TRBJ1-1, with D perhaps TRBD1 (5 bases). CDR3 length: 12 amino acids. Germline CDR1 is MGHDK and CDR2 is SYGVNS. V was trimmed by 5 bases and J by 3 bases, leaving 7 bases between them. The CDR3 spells CASSLGDTEAFF. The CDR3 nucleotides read TGTGCCAGCAGTTTGGGGGACACTGAAGCTTTCTTT.

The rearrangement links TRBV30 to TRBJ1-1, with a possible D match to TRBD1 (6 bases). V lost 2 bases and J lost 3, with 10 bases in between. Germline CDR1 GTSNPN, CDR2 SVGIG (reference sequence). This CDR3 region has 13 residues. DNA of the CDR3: TGTGCCTGGAGTTCGGGGGCCGACACTGAAGCTTTCTTT. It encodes CAWSSGADTEAFF.

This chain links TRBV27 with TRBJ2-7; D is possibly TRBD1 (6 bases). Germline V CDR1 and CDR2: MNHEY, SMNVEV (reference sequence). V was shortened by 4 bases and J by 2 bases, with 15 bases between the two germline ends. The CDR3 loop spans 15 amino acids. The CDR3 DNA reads TGTGCCAGCAGTTACCGACAGGCCATACCCTACGAGCAGTACTTC. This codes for CASSYRQAIPYEQYF.

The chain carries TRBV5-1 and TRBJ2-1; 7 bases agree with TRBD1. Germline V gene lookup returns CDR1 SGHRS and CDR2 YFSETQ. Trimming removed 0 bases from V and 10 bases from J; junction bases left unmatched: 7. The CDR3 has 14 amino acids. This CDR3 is CASSLGRGTWEQFF. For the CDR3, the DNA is TGCGCCAGCAGCTTGGGCAGGGGGACCTGGGAGCAGTTCTTC.

The CDR3 reads CAAKSNILTGELFF. CDR3 nucleotide sequence: TGTGCCGCCAAAAGCAACATACTCACCGGGGAGCTGTTTTTT. The chain uses TRBV27 and TRBJ2-2; no clear D gene. The CDR3 consists of 14 residues. Germline V gene lookup returns CDR1 MNHEY and CDR2 SMNVEV (reference sequence). Trimming pared 11 bases from V and 4 bases from J, leaving 17 bases between.

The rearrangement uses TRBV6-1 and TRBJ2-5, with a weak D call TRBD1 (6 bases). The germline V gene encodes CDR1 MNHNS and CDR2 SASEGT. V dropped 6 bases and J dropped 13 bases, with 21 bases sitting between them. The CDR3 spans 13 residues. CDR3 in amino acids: CASRYTGTYERYF. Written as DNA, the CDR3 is TGTGCCAGCAGGTACACAGGGACCTACGAGCGGTACTTC.

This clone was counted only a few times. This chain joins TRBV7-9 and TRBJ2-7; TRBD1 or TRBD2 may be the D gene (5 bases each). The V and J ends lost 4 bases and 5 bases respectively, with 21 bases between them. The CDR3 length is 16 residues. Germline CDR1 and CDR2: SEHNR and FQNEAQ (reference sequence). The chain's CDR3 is CASSYEPGPQWDEQYF. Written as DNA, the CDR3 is TGTGCCAGCAGCTACGAGCCGGGGCCCCAATGGGACGAGCAGTACTTC.

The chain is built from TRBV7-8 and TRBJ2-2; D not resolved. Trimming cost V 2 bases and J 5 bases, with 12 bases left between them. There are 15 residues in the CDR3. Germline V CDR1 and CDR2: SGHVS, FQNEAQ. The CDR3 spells CASSLPSRVTGELFF. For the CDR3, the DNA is TGTGCCAGCAGCTTACCATCTAGGGTGACCGGGGAGCTGTTTTTT.

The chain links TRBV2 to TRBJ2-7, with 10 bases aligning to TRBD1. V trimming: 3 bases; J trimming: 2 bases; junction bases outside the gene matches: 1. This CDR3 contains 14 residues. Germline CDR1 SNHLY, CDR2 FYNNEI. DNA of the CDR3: TGTGCCAGCAGTGAGGGGACAGGGGCCTACGAGCAGTACTTC. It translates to CASSEGTGAYEQYF. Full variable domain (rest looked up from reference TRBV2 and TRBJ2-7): EPEVTQTPSHQVTQMGQEVILRCVPISNHLYFYWYRQILGQKVEFLVSFYNNEISEKSEIFDDQFSVERPDGSNFTLKIRSTKLEDSAMYFCASSEGTGAYEQYFGPGTRLTVT.

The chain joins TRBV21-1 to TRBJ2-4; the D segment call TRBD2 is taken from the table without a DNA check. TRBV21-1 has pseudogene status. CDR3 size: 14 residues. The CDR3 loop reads CASSKRLQGGIQYF. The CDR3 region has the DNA TGTGCCAGCAGCAAACGGTTGCAGGGAGGGATTCAGTACTTC.

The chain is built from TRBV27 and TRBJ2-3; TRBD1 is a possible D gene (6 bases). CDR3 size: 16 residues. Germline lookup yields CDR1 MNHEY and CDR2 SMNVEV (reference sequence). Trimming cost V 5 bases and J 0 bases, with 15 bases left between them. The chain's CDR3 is CASSPQGPTSTDTQYF. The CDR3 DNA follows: TGTGCCAGCAGTCCCCAGGGGCCTACTAGCACAGATACGCAGTATTTT.

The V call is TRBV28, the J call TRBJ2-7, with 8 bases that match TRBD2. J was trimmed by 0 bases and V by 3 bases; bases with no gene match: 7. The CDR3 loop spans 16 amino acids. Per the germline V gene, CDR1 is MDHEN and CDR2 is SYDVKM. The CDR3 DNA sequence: TGTGCCAGCAGTTTTCAAGCGGGGACTAGCTCCTACGAGCAGTACTTC. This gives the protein CASSFQAGTSSYEQYF.

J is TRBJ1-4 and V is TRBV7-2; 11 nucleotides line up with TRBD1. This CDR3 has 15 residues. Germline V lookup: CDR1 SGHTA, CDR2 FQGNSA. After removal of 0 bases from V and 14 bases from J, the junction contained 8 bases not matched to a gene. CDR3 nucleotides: TGTGCCAGCAGCTTAGCTGGGACAGGGGGGGTTGATCTGTTTTTT. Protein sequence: CASSLAGTGGVDLFF.

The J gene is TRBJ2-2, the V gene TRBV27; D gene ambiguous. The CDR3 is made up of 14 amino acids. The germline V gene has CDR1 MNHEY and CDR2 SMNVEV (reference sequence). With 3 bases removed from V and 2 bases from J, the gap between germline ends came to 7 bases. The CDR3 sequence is CASSFEVNTGELFF. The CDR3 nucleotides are TGTGCCAGCAGTTTTGAAGTAAACACCGGGGAGCTGTTTTTT.

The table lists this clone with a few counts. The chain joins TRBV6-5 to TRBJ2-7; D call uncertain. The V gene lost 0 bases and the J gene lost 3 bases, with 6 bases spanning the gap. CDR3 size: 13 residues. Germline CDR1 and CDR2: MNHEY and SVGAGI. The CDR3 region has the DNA TGTGCCAGCAGTTACTCGCCGGACTACGAGCAGTACTTC. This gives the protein CASSYSPDYEQYF.

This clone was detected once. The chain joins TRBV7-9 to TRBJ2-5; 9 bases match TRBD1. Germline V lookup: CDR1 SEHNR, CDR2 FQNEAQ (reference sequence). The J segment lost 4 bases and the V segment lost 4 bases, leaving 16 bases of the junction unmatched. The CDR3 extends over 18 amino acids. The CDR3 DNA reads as TGTGCCAGCAGCTATCCCCATCAAACAGGGGGCGGGCGAGAGACCCAGTACTTC. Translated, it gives CASSYPHQTGGGRETQYF.

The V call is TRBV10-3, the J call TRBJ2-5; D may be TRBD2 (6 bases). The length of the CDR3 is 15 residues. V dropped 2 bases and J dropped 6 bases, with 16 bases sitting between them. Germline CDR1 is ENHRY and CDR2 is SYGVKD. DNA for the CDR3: TGTGCCATCAGTGAGGACGAGACTAGTGTAAAGACCCAGTACTTC. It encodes CAISEDETSVKTQYF.

In nucleotides, the CDR3 is TGTGCCAGCAGTGAAAAGGCAATAAACACTGAAGCTTTCTTT. Amino acid sequence: CASSEKAINTEAFF. The rearrangement links TRBV6-1 to TRBJ1-1, with no clear D. The CDR3 is 14 residues long. V lost 2 bases, J lost 2 bases, and 9 bases lay in between. The germline V gene encodes CDR1 MNHNS and CDR2 SASEGT.

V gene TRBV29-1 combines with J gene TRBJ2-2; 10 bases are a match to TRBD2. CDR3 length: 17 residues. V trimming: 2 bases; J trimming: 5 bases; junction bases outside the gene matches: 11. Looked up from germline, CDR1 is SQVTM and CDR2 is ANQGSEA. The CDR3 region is CSVERAGGPRTTGELFF. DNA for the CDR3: TGCAGCGTTGAACGAGCGGGGGGGCCGCGAACGACCGGGGAGCTGTTTTTT.

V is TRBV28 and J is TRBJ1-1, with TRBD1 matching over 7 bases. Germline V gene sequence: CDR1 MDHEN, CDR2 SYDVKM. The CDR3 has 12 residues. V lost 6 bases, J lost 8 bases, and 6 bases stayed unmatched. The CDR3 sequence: CASSVTGVEAFF. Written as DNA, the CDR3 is TGTGCCAGCAGCGTTACAGGGGTAGAAGCTTTCTTT. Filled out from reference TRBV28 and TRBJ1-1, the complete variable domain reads DVKVTQSSRYLVKRTGEKVFLECVQDMDHENMFWYRQDPGLGLRLIYFSYDVKMKEKGDIPEGYSVSREKKERFSLILESASTNQTSMYLCASSVTGVEAFFGQGTRLTVV.

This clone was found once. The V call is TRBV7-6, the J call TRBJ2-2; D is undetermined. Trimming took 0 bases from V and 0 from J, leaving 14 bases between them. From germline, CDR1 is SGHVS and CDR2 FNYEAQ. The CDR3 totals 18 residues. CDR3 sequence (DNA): TGTGCCAGCAGCTTAGCGGTGGGCGCCCCCTCGAACACCGGGGAGCTGTTTTTT. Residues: CASSLAVGAPSNTGELFF.

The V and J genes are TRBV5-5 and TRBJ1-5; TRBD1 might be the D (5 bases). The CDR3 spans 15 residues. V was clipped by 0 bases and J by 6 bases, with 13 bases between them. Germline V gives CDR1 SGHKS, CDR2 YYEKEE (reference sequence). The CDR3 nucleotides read TGTGCCAGCAGCTTGGGGGCAGGGTACCGTCAGCCCCAGCATTTT. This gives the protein CASSLGAGYRQPQHF.